This T cell receptor beta chain stems from a study of regulatory T cells in long-lasting Graves disease. Time point meaning: newly diagnosed GD, antithyroid drugs for less than 3 months. Isolated PBMC RNA provided the starting material for the TCR library. Arm-PCR of CDR3 regions and iRepertoire HTBI primers were the basis on which TCR beta libraries were built. Authors' methods: Taken together, the samples had 60 to 80 TRBV and 15 or so TRBJ segments identified. Via MiXCR, TCRdb re-called the multiplex PCR reads, giving one row per CDR3 protein. The V and J calls come from TCRdb's annotation, not from the publication. The table has 400,000 to 500,000 distinct CDR3 sequences, about 17% seen once. Notes on this clonotype: A read error is possible here, since a much larger clone lies one base away.

The CDR3 covers 13 residues. Per the germline V gene, CDR1 is SEHNR and CDR2 is FQNEAQ (reference sequence). V lost 3 bases and J lost 9; bases outside the gene matches: 5. This same sample was also part of a study on T cells in Graves' hyperthyroidism and ophthalmopathy.

The chain links TRBV7-9 to TRBJ2-1; 7 nucleotides align to TRBD1. This TCR was sampled from a woman aged 18-29 years with Graves disease. This sample comprised peripheral blood mononuclear cells (PBMCs), obtained at new diagnosis, from a patient treated with antithyroid drugs. As DNA, the CDR3 is TGTGCCAGCAGCTTGACAGGGCGCATTGAGCAGTTCTTC. Translated: CASSLTGRIEQFF.